This T cell receptor beta chain emerged from a study of response to subunit inactivated influenza vaccine. This CDR3 has 13 amino acids. V gave up 2 bases and J gave up 2 bases, with 7 bases separating them. The V gene's germline CDR1 is SGHRS and CDR2 YFSETQ. TCRdb recomputed calls from the RT-PCR reads with MiXCR, one row per CDR3 protein. There are about 650,000 distinct CDR3 sequences in the sample; 13% to 15% occur only once, and 6% to 9.5% lies in the top ten. Study-wide results and limits: Each seasonal influenza vaccination recruits few new T cells, the authors suggested.

Comment on this clonotype: Its target is unknown.

The chain is built from TRBV5-1 and TRBJ2-5; D gene ambiguous. This receptor was taken from a man aged 45 to 65 who received an inactivated influenza vaccine. Sample: PBMCs from blood, taken around 15 days before vaccination. CDR3: CASSFQKQETQYF. The DNA for the CDR3 is TGCGCCAGCAGCTTTCAGAAGCAAGAGACCCAGTACTTC.